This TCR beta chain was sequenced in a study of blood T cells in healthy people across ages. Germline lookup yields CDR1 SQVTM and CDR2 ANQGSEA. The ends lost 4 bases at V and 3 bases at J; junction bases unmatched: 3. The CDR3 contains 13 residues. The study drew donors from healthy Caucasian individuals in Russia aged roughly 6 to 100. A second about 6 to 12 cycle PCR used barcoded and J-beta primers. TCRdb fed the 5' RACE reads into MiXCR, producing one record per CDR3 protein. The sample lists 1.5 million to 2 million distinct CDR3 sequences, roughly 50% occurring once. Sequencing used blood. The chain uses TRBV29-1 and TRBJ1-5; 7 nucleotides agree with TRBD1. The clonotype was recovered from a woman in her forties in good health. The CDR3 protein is CSVGQGNNQPQHF. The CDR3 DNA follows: TGCAGCGTTGGACAGGGCAACAATCAGCCCCAGCATTTT.